The 29 T cell receptor beta chains reported below all come from one sample, sequenced in a study of cytomegalovirus exposure and HLA in healthy donors. The PCR contained 60 Vbeta and 13 Jbeta primers. This table comes from immunoSEQ multiplex PCR, and its TCRdb copy is limited to in-frame clones, with some not included. The sample lists 180,000 or so clones, roughly four fifths seen once, with 6.5% in the top ten. The sequenced material came from PBMCs. The origin of the receptors is a woman aged 45-60 years in good health and CMV-seropositive.

The chain employs TRBV7-6 and TRBJ1-4, with TRBD1 matching over 9 bases. The CDR3 runs to 15 residues. V was pared by 5 bases and J by 2 bases, with 3 bases of the junction left unmatched. Germline V gives CDR1 SGHVS, CDR2 FNYEAQ. CDR3 coding DNA: TGTGCCAGCAGCGCCGGACAGGGGACTAATGAAAAACTGTTTTTT. Amino acid sequence: CASSAGQGTNEKLFF.

The J gene is TRBJ2-1, the V gene TRBV7-6, with D perhaps TRBD2 (6 bases). From germline, CDR1 is SGHVS and CDR2 FNYEAQ. This CDR3 comprises 17 residues. The V end lost 2 bases, the J end lost 0 bases, and 14 bases lay between the germline ends. CDR3 in DNA: TGTGCCAGCAGCTTATGGACGGGGGAAAGCTCCTACAATGAGCAGTTCTTC. Translation gives CASSLWTGESSYNEQFF.

The rearrangement links TRBV6-5 to TRBJ2-5, with D possibly being TRBD1 (6 bases). V was cut by 4 bases and J by 5 bases, with 17 bases left in between. The CDR3 is 15 amino acids. Germline V gene lookup returns CDR1 MNHEY and CDR2 SVGAGI. CDR3 in amino acids: CASSFGGGESETQYF. DNA of the CDR3: TGTGCCAGCAGTTTTGGTGGGGGCGAGTCGGAGACCCAGTACTTC.

This clone was seen just once. V and J are TRBV18 and TRBJ2-3, with 8 bases lining up with TRBD2. CDR1 KGHSH and CDR2 LQKENI come from the germline V gene. V gave up 8 bases and J gave up 3 bases; unmatched junction bases: 10. There are 15 residues in the CDR3. CDR3 bases: TGTGCCAGCCTGCCGGGACTAGGTCTAACAGATACGCAGTATTTT. Its translation is CASLPGLGLTDTQYF.

This clone was seen only a few times. The chain carries TRBV7-9 and TRBJ2-7; D might be TRBD2 (5 bases). V was pared by 5 bases and J by 3 bases, with 5 bases between. This CDR3 comprises 11 residues. The germline gives CDR1 SEHNR, CDR2 FQNEAQ (reference sequence). Here the CDR3 DNA reads TGTGCCAGCAGCGAGGGCTACGAGCAGTACTTC. It is translated as CASSEGYEQYF.

This clone was detected once. A junction boundary mismatches the germline segment, possibly from a read error. The chain uses TRBV7-9 and TRBJ1-2, with D possibly TRBD1 on 5 matching bases. There are 15 residues in the CDR3. CDR1 is SEHNR and CDR2 is FQNEAQ in the germline V gene (reference sequence). The chain's CDR3 is CSSSSTGTHHYGYTF. The DNA of the CDR3 is TGTTCCAGCAGCTCCACCGGGACTCATCACTATGGCTACACCTTC.

This clone has just one count. The J gene is TRBJ1-1, the V gene TRBV2; the D is unclear. The CDR3 spans 12 residues. V was pared by 8 bases and J by 3 bases, with 10 bases between. The germline CDR1 and CDR2 sequences are SNHLY and FYNNEI. CDR3 sequence: CASGSLYTEAFF. CDR3 sequence (DNA): TGTGCCAGCGGTAGTTTGTACACTGAAGCTTTCTTT.

The rearrangement joins TRBV7-2 to TRBJ2-2; D perhaps matches TRBD1 (6 bases). Germline assignment: CDR1 SGHTA and CDR2 FQGNSA. Trimming left V 5 bases short and J 0 bases short, with 13 bases between. This CDR3 region has 16 residues. The CDR3, as DNA: TGTGCCAGCAGCATCACCGGGACAACGAACACCGGGGAGCTGTTTTTT. Translation: CASSITGTTNTGELFF.

The gene calls are TRBV18 and TRBJ1-1; TRBD1 aligns across 8 bases. The V segment lost 5 bases and the J segment 0 bases; nucleotides outside the gene matches: 2. The CDR3 runs 14 residues. The germline V gene has CDR1 KGHSH and CDR2 LQKENI. The CDR3 DNA follows: TGTGCCAGCTCAGGGACAGGTATGAACACTGAAGCTTTCTTT. This codes for CASSGTGMNTEAFF.

The chain employs TRBV28 and TRBJ1-1, with 8 bases aligning to TRBD1. V trimming: 5 bases; J trimming: 4 bases; junction bases outside the gene matches: 6. The CDR3 is 14 amino acids. Germline assignment: CDR1 MDHEN and CDR2 SYDVKM. CDR3 sequence reads: CASSAYRGTTEAFF. For the CDR3, the DNA is TGTGCCAGCAGTGCATACAGGGGGACCACTGAAGCTTTCTTT.

This sequence joins TRBV19 and TRBJ1-4; D gene unclear. Germline CDR1 LNHDA, CDR2 SQIVND (reference sequence). This CDR3 is built from 12 residues. Trimming removed 3 bases at V and 8 bases at J, with 7 bases between. This chain's CDR3 is CASSMRWEKLFF. In nucleotides, the CDR3 is TGTGCCAGTAGTATGCGATGGGAAAAACTGTTTTTT.

V usage is TRBV29-1 and J usage is TRBJ1-2, with 7 bases lining up with TRBD1. V dropped 0 bases and J dropped 5; count of bases not matched to a gene: 6. The CDR3 is 14 residues long. Germline V CDR1 and CDR2: SQVTM, ANQGSEA. CDR3 nucleotide sequence: TGCAGCGTTGAAGAGGGGACAGAGAAGTATGGCTACACCTTC. Translated, it gives CSVEEGTEKYGYTF.

V gene TRBV9 combines with J gene TRBJ2-3, with D tentatively TRBD2 (6 bases). This CDR3 is built from 16 residues. Trimming cost V 1 base and J 0 bases, with 12 bases left between them. Looked up from germline, CDR1 is SGDLS and CDR2 is YYNGEE. The CDR3 DNA reads TGTGCCAGCAGCGTATCCGGCGGGGTCAGCACAGATACGCAGTATTTT. Translated, it gives CASSVSGGVSTDTQYF.

This chain links TRBV15 with TRBJ2-7; 7 bases map to TRBD1. Germline trimming cut 2 bases from V and 6 bases from J; bases unmatched to any gene: 7. Germline-derived CDR1 and CDR2 are LNHNV and YYDKDF (reference sequence). This CDR3 has 14 amino acids. The CDR3 loop reads CATSRYTGTAEQYF. CDR3 coding DNA: TGTGCCACCAGCAGATACACCGGGACAGCCGAGCAGTACTTC. Based on the CDR3 plus reference TRBV15 and TRBJ2-7, the full variable domain is DAMVIQNPRYQVTQFGKPVTLSCSQTLNHNVMYWYQQKSSQAPKLLFHYYDKDFNNEADTPDNFQSRRPNTSFCFLDIRSPGLGDTAMYLCATSRYTGTAEQYFGPGTRLTVT.

The chain recombines TRBV28 with TRBJ2-2, with 10 positions matching TRBD1. CDR1 is MDHEN and CDR2 is SYDVKM in the germline V gene. The CDR3 sequence is 16 residues long. V was pared by 2 bases and J by 2 bases, with 2 bases of the junction left unmatched. CDR3 nucleotide sequence: TGTGCCAGCAGTTTAGAGACAGGGGGCAACACCGGGGAGCTGTTTTTT. This gives the protein CASSLETGGNTGELFF.

This chain uses TRBV10-3 with TRBJ2-7; D may be TRBD2 (5 bases). This CDR3 has 15 residues. V lost 0 bases and J 9 bases, leaving 18 bases between the germline ends. The germline CDR1 and CDR2 sequences are ENHRY and SYGVKD. This CDR3 reads CAISESSGKMVSQYF. CDR3 nucleotide sequence: TGTGCCATCAGTGAGTCGTCGGGGAAGATGGTCTCGCAGTACTTC.

The chain employs TRBV6-5 and TRBJ2-7; TRBD2 might be the D (6 bases). Trimming took 2 bases from V and 1 from J, leaving 6 bases between them. Germline V gives CDR1 MNHEY, CDR2 SVGAGI. This CDR3 has 13 residues. The CDR3 sequence: CASSYRGSYEQYF. CDR3 in DNA: TGTGCCAGCAGTTACCGGGGGTCCTACGAGCAGTACTTC.

This clone occurred a few times. The chain combines TRBV2 with TRBJ2-2; D gene unclear. Germline CDR1 reads SNHLY; CDR2 reads FYNNEI. V lost 7 bases and J lost 7, with 10 bases in between. The CDR3 totals 12 residues. CDR3 loop: CASTRSSGELFF. The CDR3 DNA sequence: TGTGCCAGCACCCGTAGCAGCGGGGAGCTGTTTTTT.

The rearrangement uses TRBV2 and TRBJ2-5; D perhaps matches TRBD2 (5 bases). Trimming cost V 4 bases and J 2 bases, with 8 bases left between them. Germline V gene lookup returns CDR1 SNHLY and CDR2 FYNNEI. This CDR3 contains 13 residues. The CDR3 DNA is TGTGCCAGCAGTGCCGGGGTTCAAGAGACCCAGTACTTC. Translation: CASSAGVQETQYF. Filled out from reference TRBV2 and TRBJ2-5, the complete variable domain reads EPEVTQTPSHQVTQMGQEVILRCVPISNHLYFYWYRQILGQKVEFLVSFYNNEISEKSEIFDDQFSVERPDGSNFTLKIRSTKLEDSAMYFCASSAGVQETQYFGPGTRLLVL.

Worth noting for this clone: At one end the junction does not follow the germline gene, possibly because of a read error. The J gene is TRBJ2-4, the V gene TRBV4-1, with a possible D match to TRBD2 (5 bases). Germline V CDR1 and CDR2: MGHRA, YSYEKL. The CDR3 spans 16 residues. CDR3 bases: TGCGCCAGCGGCCCCGGCGGCCATCTAGCCAAAAACAGTCAGTACTTC. Its protein is CASGPGGHLAKNSQYF.

This sequence joins TRBV28 and TRBJ2-3, with 9 bases fitting TRBD1. Germline V lookup: CDR1 MDHEN, CDR2 SYDVKM. The CDR3 sequence is 17 residues long. Unmatched junction bases numbered 12, after V lost 6 bases and J lost 2 bases. CDR3 residues: CASSDTGQGTSTDTQYF. The CDR3 DNA is TGTGCCAGCAGCGATACCGGACAGGGGACGTCCACAGATACGCAGTATTTT.

The V gene is TRBV15, the J gene TRBJ2-1; 12 nucleotides agree with TRBD1. The V and J ends lost 3 bases and 7 bases, in that order; junction bases with no gene match: 7. Germline values: CDR1 LNHNV, CDR2 YYDKDF (reference sequence). CDR3 length equals 16 residues. CDR3: CATSSNRDRGHNEQFF. The CDR3 region has the DNA TGTGCCACCAGCAGTAACCGGGACAGGGGGCATAATGAGCAGTTCTTC.

This chain uses TRBV2 with TRBJ2-2; 8 bases match TRBD1. V gave up 7 bases and J gave up 6 bases; unmatched junction bases: 10. The V gene's germline CDR1 is SNHLY and CDR2 FYNNEI. This CDR3 has 15 residues. The CDR3 loop reads CASTLDRGLAGELFF. Here the CDR3 DNA reads TGTGCCAGCACCTTAGACAGGGGCCTTGCCGGGGAGCTGTTTTTT.

This chain links TRBV11-2 with TRBJ2-7; 8 bases agree with TRBD1. V was pared by 3 bases and J by 5 bases, with 12 bases of the junction left unmatched. The CDR3 has 16 residues. In germline, CDR1 is SGHAT, CDR2 FQNNGV. The CDR3: CASSLWTGTGTDEQYF. The CDR3 bases are TGTGCCAGCAGCTTGTGGACCGGGACAGGCACTGACGAGCAGTACTTC.

V and J are TRBV6-5 and TRBJ2-7; a possible D gene is TRBD2 (5 bases). V was shortened by 5 bases and J by 1 base, with 15 bases between the two germline ends. This CDR3 is 15 amino acids long. Germline CDR1 MNHEY, CDR2 SVGAGI. In nucleotides, the CDR3 is TGTGCCAGCAGTCCATACCGAGCGGCATCCTACGAGCAGTACTTC. This translates into CASSPYRAASYEQYF.

V and J are TRBV28 and TRBJ1-3, with D unclear. CDR3 length equals 15 residues. The V gene lost 3 bases and the J gene lost 0 bases, with 9 bases spanning the gap. Germline assignment: CDR1 MDHEN and CDR2 SYDVKM. The CDR3 here is CASSFGGNSGNTIYF. The CDR3 coding sequence is TGTGCCAGCAGTTTCGGAGGAAACTCTGGAAACACCATATATTTT. The full variable domain, completed using reference TRBV28 and TRBJ1-3, is DVKVTQSSRYLVKRTGEKVFLECVQDMDHENMFWYRQDPGLGLRLIYFSYDVKMKEKGDIPEGYSVSREKKERFSLILESASTNQTSMYLCASSFGGNSGNTIYFGEGSWLTVV.

This clone was observed once. CDR3 region: CASSMSWGGSSNNSPLHF. CDR3 bases: TGTGCCAGCAGTATGTCTTGGGGGGGCAGCTCGAATAATTCACCCCTCCACTTT. The chain has TRBV2 and TRBJ1-6, with a possible D match to TRBD1 (6 bases). Looked up from germline, CDR1 is SNHLY and CDR2 is FYNNEI. CDR3 length equals 18 residues. With 5 bases removed from V and 5 bases from J, the gap between germline ends came to 22 bases.

The rearrangement joins TRBV6-5 to TRBJ1-4; 7 positions match TRBD1. Germline CDR1 and CDR2: MNHEY and SVGAGI. V trimming: 4 bases; J trimming: 5 bases; junction bases outside the gene matches: 4. This CDR3 has 14 amino acids. DNA for the CDR3: TGTGCCAGCAGTTTGGGGACAGTAAATGAAAAACTGTTTTTT. This sequence encodes CASSLGTVNEKLFF.

The V call is TRBV5-5, the J call TRBJ1-2; possibly TRBD1 for D (6 bases). Trimming shortened V by 0 bases and J by 4 bases, and 16 bases separated the two germline ends. This CDR3 has 16 residues. Germline values: CDR1 SGHKS, CDR2 YYEKEE (reference sequence). The CDR3 loop is CASSLGAGGLPYGYTF. The CDR3 nucleotides are TGTGCCAGCAGCTTGGGGGCGGGGGGCCTGCCCTATGGCTACACCTTC. Looking up the rest from reference TRBV5-5 and TRBJ1-2 gives the full variable domain: DAGVTQSPTHLIKTRGQQVTLRCSPISGHKSVSWYQQVLGQGPQFIFQYYEKEERGRGNFPDRFSARQFPNYSSELNVNALLLGDSALYLCASSLGAGGLPYGYTFGSGTRLTVV.